The 14 T cell receptor beta chains listed next were all sequenced from one sample in a study of shared clonotypes between healthy human individuals. Libraries were prepared by immunoSEQ multiplex PCR; TCRdb keeps only in-frame clonotypes and omits some of them. The sample holds roughly 2.5 million clones, more than 90% seen once. Material: naive CD4+ T cells sorted from blood. Stated subset: CD45RA+ positively selected. Receptors originate from a man aged 18-30 years in good health.

The rearrangement uses TRBV18 and TRBJ1-3; no clear D gene. From germline, CDR1 is KGHSH and CDR2 LQKENI. The CDR3 has 14 amino acids. The V and J ends lost 2 bases and 7 bases respectively, with 12 bases between them. The DNA of the CDR3 is TGTGCCAGCTCACCATTAGGGAACGGCAACACCATATATTTT. This encodes CASSPLGNGNTIYF.

V and J are TRBV27 and TRBJ2-7, with TRBD2 matching 7 bases. The CDR3 extends over 16 amino acids. CDR1 and CDR2 from the germline V gene are MNHEY and SMNVEV (reference sequence). V shed 5 bases and J 4 bases; nucleotides not matched to a gene: 14. The CDR3 sequence is CASSPLGGLPSYEQYF. For the CDR3, the DNA is TGTGCCAGCAGTCCCCTCGGGGGACTACCGTCGTACGAGCAGTACTTC.

This clone was detected once. The rearrangement joins TRBV10-3 to TRBJ2-7; TRBD1 might be the D (5 bases). The CDR3 spans 18 residues. Germline CDR1 is ENHRY and CDR2 is SYGVKD. Trimming left V 6 bases short and J 2 bases short, with 26 bases between. The CDR3 reads CAISRKTASTRFPYEQYF. CDR3 DNA sequence: TGTGCCATCAGCCGAAAGACAGCCAGCACAAGATTCCCCTACGAGCAGTACTTC.

The V and J genes are TRBV11-2 and TRBJ1-5; 10 nucleotides align to TRBD1. In germline, CDR1 is SGHAT, CDR2 FQNNGV. The CDR3 is 19 residues long. Trimming cost V 5 bases and J 2 bases; bases outside gene matches: 15. CDR3 sequence reads: CASSQTGGARLRGNQPQHF. The CDR3 nucleotides are TGTGCCAGCAGCCAGACAGGGGGCGCGAGGTTAAGGGGCAATCAGCCCCAGCATTTT.

This sequence joins TRBV19 and TRBJ2-3; the D call may be TRBD1 or TRBD2 (5 bases each). Trimming stripped 5 bases from V and 6 bases from J, with 18 bases between. Germline-derived CDR1 and CDR2 are LNHDA and SQIVND (reference sequence). The length of the CDR3 is 15 residues. CDR3 residues: CASSLGTGLGDTQYF. CDR3 coding DNA: TGTGCCAGTAGTCTGGGGACCGGTTTGGGCGATACGCAGTATTTT.

This chain connects TRBV19 to TRBJ1-2, with D perhaps TRBD1 (6 bases). This CDR3 is built from 13 residues. The germline CDR1 and CDR2 sequences are LNHDA and SQIVND (reference sequence). V dropped 5 bases and J dropped 4 bases, with 11 bases sitting between them. CDR3 nucleotide sequence: TGTGCCAGTAGTGGGCAGGGGACCTATGGCTACACCTTC. It translates to CASSGQGTYGYTF.

Note on this clone: The junction does not match germline at one end; this may be a read error. V usage is TRBV10-3 and J usage is TRBJ1-2; D gene uncertain. The CDR3 contains 12 residues. CDR1 and CDR2 (germline): ENHRY, SYGVKD. Here the CDR3 reads CASSYSGYGYTF. In DNA form, the CDR3 reads TGTGCCAGCAGTTACTCGGGGTACGGCTACACCTTC.

The chain employs TRBV6-6 and TRBJ2-7, with 12 bases fitting TRBD2. Germline V CDR1 and CDR2: MNHNY, SVGAGI (reference sequence). The trim removed 5 bases at V and 4 bases at J, leaving 6 bases unmatched. The length of the CDR3 is 15 residues. This CDR3 is CASSPSSGGAYEQYF. CDR3 nucleotides: TGTGCCAGCAGTCCCTCTAGCGGGGGGGCATACGAGCAGTACTTC.

The J gene is TRBJ2-6, the V gene TRBV11-2; D remains unclear. CDR1 and CDR2 from the germline V gene are SGHAT and FQNNGV. This CDR3 region has 14 residues. V lost 0 bases, J lost 5 bases, and 5 bases lay in between. The CDR3 bases are TGTGCCAGCAGCTTAGATGACTGGGCCAACGTCCTGACTTTC. It codes for CASSLDDWANVLTF.

Comment on this clone: Other DNA sequences in this specimen translate into the identical CDR3. The genes are TRBV4-3 and TRBJ2-5; D could derive from TRBD1 or TRBD2 (5 bases each). The germline V and J ends were trimmed by 4 bases and 5 bases, with 14 bases remaining between them. This CDR3 has 14 amino acids. CDR1 is LGHNA, CDR2 YSLEER, per germline. In nucleotides, the CDR3 is TGCGCCAGCAGCCCCTCAGGCAGGGAGGAGACCCAGTACTTC. Protein sequence: CASSPSGREETQYF.

This rearrangement joins TRBV7-2 to TRBJ1-2, with 9 bases matching TRBD1. The germline gives CDR1 SGHTA, CDR2 FQGNSA. The CDR3 spans 13 residues. V gave up 5 bases and J gave up 7 bases; unmatched junction bases: 5. The CDR3 bases are TGTGCCAGCAGCACAACAGGGGGCCTTGGCTACACCTTC. As protein: CASSTTGGLGYTF.

J is TRBJ2-7 and V is TRBV30; 7 bases match TRBD1. This CDR3 region has 15 residues. From germline, CDR1 is GTSNPN and CDR2 SVGIG (reference sequence). V was pared by 0 bases and J by 6 bases, with 11 bases of the junction left unmatched. CDR3 in DNA: TGTGCCTGGAGTGTAGACGGGACAGTCCGCTCCGAGCAGTACTTC. Translation gives CAWSVDGTVRSEQYF.

This clone was counted between two and nine times. The chain recombines TRBV10-3 with TRBJ1-1; D uncertain. CDR3 size: 13 residues. From germline, CDR1 is ENHRY and CDR2 SYGVKD. Trimming removed 5 bases from V and 1 base from J, with 8 bases in between. CDR3 sequence (DNA): TGTGCCATCAGTAGGAACGAGAACACTGAAGCTTTCTTT. This sequence encodes CAISRNENTEAFF.

This clone was counted a single time. The V call is TRBV18, the J call TRBJ1-2; D is unclear. This CDR3 has 13 amino acids. The germline V and J ends were trimmed by 1 base and 4 bases, with 7 bases remaining between them. Germline-derived CDR1 and CDR2 are KGHSH and LQKENI. In DNA, the CDR3 is TGTGCCAGCTCACCACTTTATAGCTATGGCTACACCTTC. This encodes CASSPLYSYGYTF.